This TCR beta chain emerged from a study of blood T cell repertoires in COVID-19. This CDR3 comprises 14 residues. The V gene lost 0 bases and the J gene lost 4 bases, with 10 bases spanning the gap. Germline lookup yields CDR1 MNHEY and CDR2 SVGAGI. Clones were sequenced by immunoSEQ multiplex PCR, and TCRdb holds only the in-frame ones, with some missing. The sample holds roughly 150,000 clones, about four fifths seen once. Material: peripheral blood. The chain links TRBV6-5 to TRBJ2-7; the D is unclear. The source is an elderly woman with active or convalescent COVID-19. In DNA form, the CDR3 reads TGTGCCAGCAGTTACTCGACACAGTCATACGAGCAGTACTTC. It translates to CASSYSTQSYEQYF.